This is a list of T cell receptor beta chains from one sample in a study of T cell responses to AZD1222 COVID-19 vaccine. Here immunoSEQ multiplex PCR was the method, and the copy in TCRdb shows in-frame clones only, minus some. Found here are 200,000 or so clones, over 70% of them singletons; the top ten hold approximately 2.7%. Here the sequenced sample was peripheral blood, taken on day 0 of MenACWY control vaccination. These receptors all come from an adult in good health. Each CDR3 is given with its conserved first and last residue. A D gene is named only where the DNA matches it firmly. Not every row has a clone size; where given, it reads once, few, many or a size class.

D: TRBD2
size: -
J: TRBJ2-7
V: TRBV7-2
DNA: TGTGCCAGCAGCGTAGCGGGAGGCCCCTACGAGCAGTACTTC
CDR3: CASSVAGGPYEQYF

D: TRBD1
size: -
J: TRBJ1-4
V: TRBV19
DNA: TGTGCCAGTAGCCCCCATACAGGGGAAGTAAGTGAAAAACTGTTTTTT
CDR3: CASSPHTGEVSEKLFF

D: -
size: -
J: TRBJ2-7
V: TRBV3-1/TRBV3-2
DNA: TGTGCCAGCAGCCAAGCGAAGGGGTCCTACGAGCAGTACTTC
CDR3: CASSQAKGSYEQYF

D: -
size: -
J: TRBJ1-3
V: TRBV11-2
DNA: TGTGCCAGCAGCTCCTGGGACACTGGAAACACCATATATTTT
CDR3: CASSSWDTGNTIYF

D: -
size: -
J: TRBJ2-1
V: TRBV30
DNA: TGTGCCTGGAGTGGGGGTGATCGTGAGCAGTTCTTC
CDR3: CAWSGGDREQFF

D: TRBD2
size: -
J: TRBJ2-2
V: TRBV5-1
DNA: TGCGCCAGCAGCCCGGGACTAGCGGGACCTAGCACCGGGGAGCTGTTTTTT
CDR3: CASSPGLAGPSTGELFF

D: -
size: once
J: TRBJ1-5
V: TRBV12-3/TRBV12-4
DNA: TGTGCCAGCAGAGAGGGCAATCAGCCCCAGCATTTT
CDR3: CASREGNQPQHF

D: -
size: -
J: TRBJ2-2
V: TRBV27
DNA: TGTGCCAGCAGTTTTCTAGCTGGCGGGGAGCTGTTTTTT
CDR3: CASSFLAGGELFF

D: -
size: -
J: TRBJ1-5
V: TRBV4-1
DNA: TGCGCCAGCAGCCAAGGGGGTTACCAGCCCCAGCATTTT
CDR3: CASSQGGYQPQHF

D: -
size: -
J: TRBJ1-6
V: TRBV27
DNA: TGTGCCAGCAGTTGGTCCGGGAGTCATAATTCACCCCTCCACTTT
CDR3: CASSWSGSHNSPLHF

D: -
size: few
J: TRBJ1-1
V: TRBV21-1
DNA: TGTGCCAGCAGCAAAGCTGGACACCTGAACACTGAAGCTTTCTTT
CDR3: CASSKAGHLNTEAFF